The clone carrying this T cell receptor beta chain was seen once. Antigen unknown. Documented treatment: about 20 received Ad26.COV2.S at low or high dose, single or two shots; 5 received placebo; per-sample allocation not given. All samples were drawn on day 63, counting from the first vaccine or placebo injection. This record belongs to a study of Ad26.COV2.S vaccination and SARS-CoV-2 variants. CDR3 length equals 14 residues. The V and J ends lost 1 base and 6 bases respectively, with 12 bases between them. Per germline, CDR1 LNHDA and CDR2 SQIVND (reference sequence). Broader study findings: Possibly, TCR breadth and depth analyses underestimated total T cell responses.

Data came from immunoSEQ multiplex PCR; TCRdb stores just in-frame clones and leaves some out. The sample lists about half a million clones, around 89% occurring once. This specimen consisted of peripheral blood, obtained in a trial of Ad26.COV2.S vaccine versus placebo. This chain links TRBV19 with TRBJ1-2; D gene unclear. The clonotype was recovered from a person aged 18 to 65 who received the Ad26.COV2.S COVID-19 vaccine or a placebo. CDR3 region: CASSIVSGLDGYTF. DNA for the CDR3: TGTGCCAGTAGTATAGTTTCCGGGCTGGATGGCTACACCTTC.